Listed below are T cell receptor beta chains from one sample, sequenced in a study of CD8 T cells in Susac syndrome. TCRdb re-analysed the immunoSEQ multiplex PCR reads in MiXCR, keeping a single row per CDR3 protein. The table records about 120,000 distinct CDR3 sequences, less than 95% of them present only once. Sequenced: CD4+ T cells from PBMCs. Source of these receptors: a human donor with multiple sclerosis. CDR3s include the opening cysteine and the closing phenylalanine or tryptophan. The order of the fields is V gene, D gene, J gene, clone size, CDR3 protein, CDR3 DNA. The D gene is left open where the match is weak. Clone size appears in some rows only: once, few, many, or a class for an expanded clone.

>TRBV20-1|TRBD1|TRBJ1-5|-
CSARDRGGYRGLPSFNQPQHF
TGCAGTGCTAGAGATCGGGGGGGCTACAGGGGGTTGCCCTCATTCAATCAGCCCCAGCATTTT
>TRBV3-1|-|TRBJ1-3|-
CASSQAGAAGNTIYF
TGTGCCAGCAGCCAGGCAGGGGCTGCCGGAAACACCATATATTTT
>TRBV5-1|-|TRBJ1-2|-
CASSPAPGTDGYTF
TGCGCCAGCAGCCCGGCACCCGGGACTGATGGCTACACCTTC
>TRBV30|-|TRBJ2-1|-
CAWSPLGASYNEQFF
TGTGCCTGGAGTCCGCTCGGGGCTTCCTACAATGAGCAGTTCTTC
>TRBV9|TRBD1|TRBJ2-1|-
CASSSPTGVSYNEQFF
TGTGCCAGCAGCTCACCGACAGGGGTCTCCTACAATGAGCAGTTCTTC
>TRBV10-1|-|TRBJ1-1|-
CASTNGGEAFF
TGCGCCAGCACCAATGGGGGGGAGGCTTTCTTT
>TRBV20-1|TRBD2|TRBJ2-2|once
CSAMTSGSITGELFF
TGCAGTGCGATGACTAGCGGGAGTATCACCGGGGAGCTGTTTTTT
>TRBV7-8|TRBD1|TRBJ1-1|-
CASRIHGTANTEAFF
TGTGCCAGCAGGATACATGGGACAGCGAACACTGAAGCTTTCTTT
>TRBV20-1|-|TRBJ2-7|-
CSARDRHGRSYEQYF
TGCAGTGCTAGAGATAGGCACGGGAGATCCTACGAGCAGTACTTC
>TRBV4-2|-|TRBJ1-5|-
CASSQGGGGQNQPQHF
TGTGCCAGCAGCCAGGGAGGCGGGGGCCAAAATCAGCCCCAGCATTTT
>TRBV7-2|-|TRBJ2-7|-
CASSPGAGSYEQYF
TGTGCCAGCAGCCCCGGGGCAGGGTCCTACGAGCAGTACTTC
>TRBV6-6|TRBD1|TRBJ1-1|-
CASSYALTGGNTEAFF
TGTGCCAGCAGTTACGCCTTGACAGGGGGAAACACTGAAGCTTTCTTT
>TRBV7-9|TRBD1|TRBJ2-5|-
CASSLHRTGGAETQYF
TGTGCCAGCAGCTTACATAGGACAGGGGGCGCGGAGACCCAGTACTTC
>TRBV9|-|TRBJ2-1|-
CASSVGARSSYNEQFF
TGTGCCAGCAGCGTCGGGGCCCGAAGCTCCTACAATGAGCAGTTCTTC
>TRBV5-1|-|TRBJ1-1|-
CASSSGTQNTEAFF
TGCGCCAGCAGCTCCGGGACGCAGAACACTGAAGCTTTCTTT
>TRBV7-2|-|TRBJ2-3|once
CASSWSPSPDTQYF
TGTGCCAGCAGCTGGTCCCCTAGCCCAGATACGCAGTATTTT
>TRBV3-1|-|TRBJ1-1|-
CASSHSGTMNTEAFF
TGTGCCAGCAGCCATTCCGGGACAATGAACACTGAAGCTTTCTTT
>TRBV10-3|TRBD1|TRBJ1-6|-
CAIGRGTDNSPLHF
TGTGCCATCGGACGGGGGACAGATAATTCACCCCTCCACTTT
>TRBV20-1|TRBD1|TRBJ1-2|-
CSARDARQGANYGYTF
TGCAGTGCTAGAGATGCGAGACAGGGGGCAAACTATGGCTACACCTTC
>TRBV5-6|-|TRBJ1-2|-
CASSLAPNAYGYTF
TGTGCCAGCAGCTTGGCTCCAAATGCCTATGGCTACACCTTC
>TRBV3-1|TRBD2|TRBJ2-1|-
CASSQVKWEREGLYNEQFF
TGTGCCAGCAGCCAAGTCAAATGGGAGCGGGAGGGCCTGTACAATGAGCAGTTCTTC
>TRBV9|-|TRBJ1-2|few
CASSVGTTDYGYTF
TGTGCCAGCAGCGTAGGGACAACCGACTATGGCTACACCTTC
>TRBV6-2/TRBV6-3|TRBD1|TRBJ1-2|-
CASSRDSQYGYTF
TGTGCCAGCAGCAGGGACAGCCAATATGGCTACACCTTC
>TRBV6-2/TRBV6-3|TRBD1|TRBJ2-3|-
CASSYRVRGTDTQYF
TGTGCCAGCAGTTACAGGGTCAGGGGGACAGATACGCAGTATTTT
>TRBV30|-|TRBJ1-1|-
CAWKPQNTEAFF
TGTGCCTGGAAACCGCAGAACACTGAAGCTTTCTTT
>TRBV30|-|TRBJ2-7|-
CAWDPGQGGSEQYF
TGTGCCTGGGACCCTGGGCAGGGGGGATCCGAGCAGTACTTC
>TRBV27|TRBD1|TRBJ2-1|-
CASSFLQGARNEQFF
TGTGCCAGCAGTTTCTTGCAGGGGGCAAGGAATGAGCAGTTCTTC
>TRBV19|TRBD1|TRBJ1-1|-
CASKEIGQGKAFF
TGTGCCAGTAAGGAGATTGGACAGGGAAAAGCTTTCTTT
>TRBV18|TRBD1|TRBJ1-2|-
CASSPQGDNYGYTF
TGTGCCAGCTCACCTCAGGGGGACAACTATGGCTACACCTTC
>TRBV6-6|-|TRBJ2-5|-
CASRSYDMTQTQYF
TGTGCCAGCAGGAGCTATGATATGACCCAGACCCAGTACTTC
>TRBV7-9|TRBD1|TRBJ1-2|-
CASSLDGTAFYGYTF
TGTGCCAGCAGCTTAGACGGGACAGCCTTCTATGGCTACACCTTC
>TRBV11-2|-|TRBJ2-1|-
CASSLLGSVDEQFF
TGTGCCAGCAGCTTATTAGGAAGTGTCGATGAGCAGTTCTTC
>TRBV29-1|TRBD2|TRBJ2-1|-
CSFRGLASYNEQFF
TGCAGCTTCCGGGGACTAGCGTCCTACAATGAGCAGTTCTTC
>TRBV5-1|-|TRBJ1-2|-
CASSPEGEIYGYTF
TGCGCCAGCAGCCCCGAGGGCGAGATCTATGGCTACACCTTC
>TRBV5-1|-|TRBJ2-7|-
CASSLEGKAYEQYF
TGCGCCAGCAGCTTGGAAGGGAAGGCCTACGAGCAGTACTTC
>TRBV12-3/TRBV12-4|TRBD1|TRBJ2-7|-
CASSLDRDGKDEQYF
TGTGCCAGCAGTCTGGACAGGGATGGTAAGGACGAGCAGTACTTC
>TRBV10-2|TRBD1|TRBJ1-1|-
CASSAGGTTEAFF
TGCGCCAGCAGTGCAGGGGGGACCACTGAAGCTTTCTTT
>TRBV18|-|TRBJ1-3|-
CASSPRFTGSGNTIYF
TGTGCCAGCTCACCACGTTTCACCGGCTCTGGAAACACCATATATTTT
>TRBV18|TRBD1|TRBJ2-7|-
CASSPDRGLYVEQYF
TGTGCCAGCTCACCGGACAGGGGATTGTACGTGGAGCAGTACTTC
>TRBV30|-|TRBJ2-3|-
CAWKSPTDTQYF
TGTGCCTGGAAATCCCCCACAGATACGCAGTATTTT
>TRBV7-9|-|TRBJ1-6|-
CASRALRSYNSPLHF
TGTGCCAGCAGGGCCCTCCGGTCCTATAATTCACCCCTCCACTTT
>TRBV20-1|TRBD2|TRBJ2-5|-
CSARMASGQETQYF
TGCAGTGCTAGAATGGCTAGCGGACAAGAGACCCAGTACTTC
>TRBV5-1|-|TRBJ2-1|-
CASSSLGQGSYNEQFF
TGCGCCAGCAGCTCACTAGGGCAGGGCTCCTACAATGAGCAGTTCTTC
>TRBV6-5|-|TRBJ1-2|-
CASSTRQSYGYTF
TGTGCCAGCAGTACCCGACAGAGCTATGGCTACACCTTC
>TRBV6-2/TRBV6-3|TRBD2|TRBJ2-1|-
CASSRSLAGDNEQFF
TGTGCCAGCAGTCGCTCATTAGCGGGAGACAATGAGCAGTTCTTC
>TRBV20-1|TRBD2|TRBJ2-7|-
CSASRASGGPHMYEQYF
TGCAGTGCTAGTAGGGCTAGCGGGGGGCCCCATATGTACGAGCAGTACTTC